The next 11 T cell receptor beta chains were all read from a single sample in a study of OX40 agonist ivuxolimab in advanced cancers. Here immunoSEQ multiplex PCR was the method, and the copy in TCRdb shows in-frame clones only, minus some. The sample yields 90,000 to 100,000 clones, around nine tenths seen once. This material consisted of CD4+ or CD8+ T cells sorted from blood, taken in a trial of the OX40 agonist ivuxolimab. The origin of the receptors is an adult with an advanced solid tumor such as melanoma, head and neck, liver or kidney cancer.

This chain uses TRBV10-2 with TRBJ1-5; 7 nucleotides line up with TRBD1. This CDR3 contains 15 residues. V lost 4 bases to trimming and J lost 6 bases; unmatched junction nucleotides: 9. CDR1 and CDR2 from the germline V gene are WSHSY and SAAADI. DNA for the CDR3: TGCGCCAGCAGTGGTAGACAGGGTGCAACTCAGCCCCAGCATTTT. Its translation is CASSGRQGATQPQHF.

The chain is built from TRBV4-1 and TRBJ2-5; the D is unclear. CDR1 and CDR2 from the germline V gene are MGHRA and YSYEKL. CDR3 length equals 14 residues. Trimming shortened V by 3 bases and J by 5 bases, and 13 bases separated the two germline ends. This chain's CDR3 is CASSHSDARETQYF. In DNA form, the CDR3 reads TGCGCCAGCAGCCATTCGGACGCTAGGGAGACCCAGTACTTC.

V and J are TRBV10-3 and TRBJ2-3; TRBD2 matches at 12 bases. The CDR3 sequence is 15 residues long. Looked up from germline, CDR1 is ENHRY and CDR2 is SYGVKD. The V gene end was trimmed by 6 bases and the J gene end by 2 bases; junction bases not matched to a gene: 3. As DNA, the CDR3 is TGTGCCATCAGCAGGACTAGCGGGAACACAGATACGCAGTATTTT. This sequence encodes CAISRTSGNTDTQYF.

The rearrangement joins TRBV11-2 to TRBJ2-3; no clear D gene. This CDR3 comprises 15 residues. From germline, CDR1 is SGHAT and CDR2 FQNNGV. Trimming cost V 5 bases and J 3 bases, with 15 bases left between them. CDR3 residues: CASSDRKAGTDTQYF. The DNA for the CDR3 is TGTGCCAGCAGCGATCGGAAGGCCGGGACAGATACGCAGTATTTT.

This sequence joins TRBV18 and TRBJ1-5; possibly TRBD1 for D (6 bases). In germline, CDR1 is KGHSH, CDR2 LQKENI. Trimming removed 3 bases from V and 3 bases from J, with 15 bases in between. CDR3 length equals 16 residues. The chain's CDR3 is CASSPQSTGFNQPQHF. DNA of the CDR3: TGTGCCAGCTCACCCCAATCTACAGGGTTCAATCAGCCCCAGCATTTT.

In DNA form, the CDR3 reads TGTGCCAGCGTCCTAGGGGCTAGCGGTTGGGAGACCCAGTACTTC. This translates into CASVLGASGWETQYF. V and J are TRBV6-1 and TRBJ2-5; 7 positions agree with TRBD2. V trimming: 8 bases; J trimming: 5 bases; junction bases outside the gene matches: 14. Germline CDR1 MNHNS, CDR2 SASEGT. This CDR3 comprises 15 residues.

The genes are TRBV29-1 and TRBJ2-2, with D possibly called TRBD1 or TRBD2 (5 bases each). Per germline, CDR1 SQVTM and CDR2 ANQGSEA. The CDR3 is 13 amino acids. The V end lost 3 bases, the J end lost 7 bases, and 12 bases lay between the germline ends. In DNA, the CDR3 is TGCAGCGTTGAGGGACCCTGGAACGGGGAGCTGTTTTTT. Its protein product is CSVEGPWNGELFF.

The rearrangement joins TRBV5-4 to TRBJ2-7, with TRBD1 matching over 8 bases. CDR3 size: 14 residues. The germline V gene encodes CDR1 SGHNT and CDR2 YYREEE (reference sequence). The trim removed 4 bases at V and 3 bases at J, leaving 6 bases unmatched. The CDR3 region has the DNA TGTGCCAGCAGCCTGGACAGGGACTTCTACGAGCAGTACGTC. Its translation: CASSLDRDFYEQYV.

V is TRBV6-5 and J is TRBJ2-7, with TRBD1 as a possible D gene (6 bases). The CDR3 length is 13 residues. V dropped 4 bases and J dropped 0 bases, with 7 bases sitting between them. The germline V gene has CDR1 MNHEY and CDR2 SVGAGI. As DNA, the CDR3 is TGTGCCAGCAGTTCGACAGGCTCCTACGAGCAGTACTTC. Protein: CASSSTGSYEQYF.

This clone was recorded once. The genes are TRBV5-1 and TRBJ2-4; tentatively, D is TRBD1 (6 bases). V lost 2 bases and J 5 bases, leaving 8 bases between the germline ends. CDR1 and CDR2 from the germline V gene are SGHRS and YFSETQ. This CDR3 has 13 residues. The CDR3 loop is CASSFEGENIQYF. Written as DNA, the CDR3 is TGCGCCAGCAGCTTTGAGGGGGAAAACATTCAGTACTTC.

The chain uses TRBV7-9 and TRBJ2-4; D is perhaps TRBD1 (6 bases). V gave up 1 base and J gave up 1 base, with 11 bases separating them. This CDR3 has 16 amino acids. Germline V gene lookup returns CDR1 SEHNR and CDR2 FQNEAQ (reference sequence). CDR3 sequence (DNA): TGTGCCAGCAGCTTAGGTGGGCAGGGGGCCAAAAACATTCAGTACTTC. This gives the protein CASSLGGQGAKNIQYF.